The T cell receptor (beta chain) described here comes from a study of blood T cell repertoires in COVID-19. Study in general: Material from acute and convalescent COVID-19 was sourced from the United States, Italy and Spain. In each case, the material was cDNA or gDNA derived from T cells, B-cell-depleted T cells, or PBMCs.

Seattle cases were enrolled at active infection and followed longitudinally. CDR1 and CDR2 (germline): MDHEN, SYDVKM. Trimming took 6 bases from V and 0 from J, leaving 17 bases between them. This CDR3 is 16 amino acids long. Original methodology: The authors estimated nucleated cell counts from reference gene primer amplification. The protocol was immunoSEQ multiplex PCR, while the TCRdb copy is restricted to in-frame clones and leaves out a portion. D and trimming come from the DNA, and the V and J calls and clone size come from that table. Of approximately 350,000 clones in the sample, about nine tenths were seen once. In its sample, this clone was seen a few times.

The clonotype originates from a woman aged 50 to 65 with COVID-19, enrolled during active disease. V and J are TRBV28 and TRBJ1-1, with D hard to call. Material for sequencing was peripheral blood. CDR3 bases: TGTGCCAGCAGCTTAGGCTCAGGAGGCTTGAACACTGAAGCTTTCTTT. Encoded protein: CASSLGSGGLNTEAFF.